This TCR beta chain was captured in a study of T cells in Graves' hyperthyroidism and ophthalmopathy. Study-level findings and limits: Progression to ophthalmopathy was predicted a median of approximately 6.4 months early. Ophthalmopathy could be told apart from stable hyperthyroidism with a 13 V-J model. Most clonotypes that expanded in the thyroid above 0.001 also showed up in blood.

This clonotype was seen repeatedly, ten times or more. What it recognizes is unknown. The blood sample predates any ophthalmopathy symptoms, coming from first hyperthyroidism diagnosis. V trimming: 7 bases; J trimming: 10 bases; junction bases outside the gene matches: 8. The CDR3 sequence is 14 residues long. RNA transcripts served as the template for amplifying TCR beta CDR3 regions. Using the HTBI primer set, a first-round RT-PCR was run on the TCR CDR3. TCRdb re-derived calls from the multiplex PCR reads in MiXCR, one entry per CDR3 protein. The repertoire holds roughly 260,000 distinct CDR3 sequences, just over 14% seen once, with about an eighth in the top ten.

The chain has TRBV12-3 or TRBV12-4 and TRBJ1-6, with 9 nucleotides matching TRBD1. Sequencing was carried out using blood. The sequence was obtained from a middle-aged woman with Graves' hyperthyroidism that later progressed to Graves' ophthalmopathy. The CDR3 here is CASTMGQGSSPLHF. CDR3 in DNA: TGTGCCAGCACCATGGGACAGGGTTCCTCACCCCTCCACTTT.